Presented here are 17 T cell receptor beta chains from one specimen sequenced in a study of T cells of healthy individuals. In TCRdb, the 5' RACE reads were re-called with MiXCR into one record per CDR3 protein. The sample lists 63,000 or so distinct CDR3 sequences; around 15% were seen once. The receptors stem from a human donor in good health.

The chain couples TRBV19 to TRBJ2-7, with TRBD2 identical over 9 bases. Trimming cost V 1 base and J 2 bases; bases outside gene matches: 3. CDR1 and CDR2 from the germline V gene are LNHDA and SQIVND (reference sequence). The CDR3 covers 15 residues. CDR3 sequence (DNA): TGTGCCAGTAGTATAGGTGGCGGGGGGGCCTACGAGCAGTACTTC. Residues: CASSIGGGGAYEQYF.

This clonotype was seen repeatedly, ten times or more. This chain joins TRBV20-1 and TRBJ2-5; 7 nucleotides match TRBD2. The germline V gene has CDR1 DFQATT and CDR2 SNEGSKA (reference sequence). Trimming took 1 base from V and 3 from J; bases not matched to a gene: 2. The CDR3 covers 13 residues. The CDR3 sequence: CSARGAGEETQYF. CDR3 nucleotide sequence: TGCAGTGCTAGAGGGGCGGGGGAAGAGACCCAGTACTTC.

This clonotype has more than one count but fewer than ten. The V call is TRBV5-5, the J call TRBJ2-3; D possibly corresponds to TRBD1 (5 bases). Trimming took 5 bases from V and 6 from J, leaving 13 bases between them. There are 13 residues in the CDR3. The V gene's germline CDR1 is SGHKS and CDR2 YYEKEE (reference sequence). The CDR3: CASSTSGFDTQYF. As DNA, the CDR3 is TGTGCCAGCAGTACCTCAGGGTTCGATACGCAGTATTTT.

J is TRBJ2-1 and V is TRBV19, with 11 bases that match TRBD2. The V gene's germline CDR1 is LNHDA and CDR2 SQIVND (reference sequence). V lost 2 bases and J lost 6; bases outside the gene matches: 3. The CDR3 is 15 residues long. The CDR3 protein is CASSILAGGGNEQFF. The CDR3 coding sequence is TGTGCCAGTAGTATACTAGCGGGAGGAGGCAATGAGCAGTTCTTC.

This clonotype was found a few times. The chain employs TRBV7-9 and TRBJ2-3; the match to TRBD1 covers 7 bases. This CDR3 comprises 14 residues. J lost 3 bases, V lost 5 bases, and 5 bases had no gene match. Germline V gene data show CDR1 as SEHNR and CDR2 as FQNEAQ (reference sequence). The CDR3 sequence is CASSHWTGTDTQYF. CDR3 coding DNA: TGTGCCAGCAGCCATTGGACAGGAACAGATACGCAGTATTTT.

This clonotype occurred a few times. This chain connects TRBV6-2 or TRBV6-3 to TRBJ2-7, with 10 positions matching TRBD2. CDR1 and CDR2 (germline): MNHEY, SVGEGT. V was clipped by 4 bases and J by 5 bases; unmatched bases: 2. The length of the CDR3 is 13 residues. The CDR3 loop is CASSLGLANEQYF. The CDR3 DNA follows: TGTGCCAGCAGTTTGGGACTAGCGAACGAGCAGTACTTC.

This clonotype was detected only a few times. The chain carries TRBV20-1 and TRBJ2-3; maybe TRBD2 (5 bases). Germline-derived CDR1 and CDR2 are DFQATT and SNEGSKA (reference sequence). This CDR3 is 15 amino acids long. The V and J ends lost 2 bases and 2 bases respectively, with 14 bases between them. CDR3 sequence (DNA): TGCAGTGCTAGAAGCGGAGAAGAGGACACAGATACGCAGTATTTT. Translating it yields CSARSGEEDTDTQYF.

This clonotype was seen a few times. The chain links TRBV10-3 to TRBJ1-1; possibly TRBD1 for D (5 bases). CDR1 is ENHRY and CDR2 is SYGVKD in the germline V gene. CDR3 length: 16 residues. The V end lost 5 bases, the J end lost 1 base, and 17 bases lay between the germline ends. The CDR3 is CAISFKEDRANTEAFF. The CDR3 region has the DNA TGTGCCATCAGTTTCAAAGAAGACAGAGCGAACACTGAAGCTTTCTTT.

This clonotype was counted many times. The chain recombines TRBV7-3 with TRBJ2-3, with D uncertain. The V end was cut by 5 bases, the J end by 0 bases, with 9 bases between. The germline V gene encodes CDR1 SGHTA and CDR2 FQGTGA. This CDR3 region has 14 residues. The CDR3 bases are TGTGCCAGCAGCAGCAAGGATAGCACAGATACGCAGTATTTT. It is translated as CASSSKDSTDTQYF.

In this sample, this clonotype turned up many times. The rearrangement links TRBV11-2 to TRBJ2-7; possibly TRBD1 for D (6 bases). The CDR3 is 14 residues long. The germline CDR1 and CDR2 sequences are SGHAT and FQNNGV. The ends were cut back, 2 bases at V and 2 bases at J, with 10 bases in the middle. CDR3 nucleotides: TGTGCCAGCAGCTTAAAGGGGACAACCTACGAGCAGTACTTC. Amino acid sequence: CASSLKGTTYEQYF.

This rearrangement joins TRBV20-1 to TRBJ2-2, with TRBD2 identical over 7 bases. V was pared by 3 bases and J by 7 bases, with 5 bases of the junction left unmatched. This CDR3 region has 13 residues. Germline CDR1 and CDR2: DFQATT and SNEGSKA (reference sequence). The CDR3: CSASIAGLGELFF. CDR3 in DNA: TGCAGTGCTAGCATAGCGGGTCTCGGGGAGCTGTTTTTT.

This clonotype was seen many times. V gene TRBV12-3 or TRBV12-4 combines with J gene TRBJ2-7; 12 nucleotides line up with TRBD2. The CDR3 totals 15 residues. The V and J ends lost 4 bases and 2 bases, in that order; junction bases with no gene match: 3. CDR3 amino acids: CASSSASGGAYEQYF. CDR3 in DNA: TGTGCCAGCAGTTCAGCTAGCGGGGGGGCCTACGAGCAGTACTTC.

This clonotype was counted ten times or more. The chain links TRBV20-1 to TRBJ1-2; D remains unclear. The CDR3 totals 16 residues. V was cut by 1 base and J by 3 bases, with 18 bases left in between. The germline V gene has CDR1 DFQATT and CDR2 SNEGSKA (reference sequence). CDR3 protein: CSARVTTQDFDYGYTF. The CDR3 DNA is TGCAGTGCTAGAGTTACTACTCAGGACTTCGACTATGGCTACACCTTC.

The chain joins TRBV5-1 to TRBJ1-1; D might be TRBD1 (5 bases). Germline V CDR1 and CDR2: SGHRS, YFSETQ. The length of the CDR3 is 16 residues. The germline V and J ends were trimmed by 0 bases and 10 bases, with 22 bases remaining between them. CDR3 DNA: TGCGCCAGCAGCTTGGACGATCCGGACCCTCAAAGGGGAGCTTTCTTT. It yields the protein CASSLDDPDPQRGAFF.

The chain carries TRBV7-9 and TRBJ2-4, with 9 positions matching TRBD1. The V gene end was trimmed by 4 bases and the J gene end by 2 bases; junction bases not matched to a gene: 6. Germline-derived CDR1 and CDR2 are SEHNR and FQNEAQ (reference sequence). The CDR3 runs 16 residues. The CDR3 DNA reads as TGTGCCAGCAGCTCCCGACAGGGGGGGTCCAAAAACATTCAGTACTTC. Translating it yields CASSSRQGGSKNIQYF.

This clonotype came up many times. The chain recombines TRBV6-5 with TRBJ1-5; no definite D call. The CDR3 covers 10 residues. Germline V gene lookup returns CDR1 MNHEY and CDR2 SVGAGI. V was cut by 8 bases and J by 2 bases, with 1 base left in between. The CDR3 nucleotides read TGTGCCAGCGGCAATCAGCCCCAGCATTTT. This sequence encodes CASGNQPQHF.

This chain joins TRBV14 and TRBJ2-2; D unclear. Germline V gene sequence: CDR1 SGHDN, CDR2 FVKESK. This CDR3 comprises 11 residues. The ends were cut back, 1 base at V and 6 bases at J, with 0 bases in the middle. CDR3 nucleotides: TGTGCCAGCAGCCAAGCCGGGGAGCTGTTTTTT. Amino acid sequence: CASSQAGELFF.